What follows are 25 T cell receptor beta chains derived from one specimen sequenced in a study of blood T cell repertoires in COVID-19. Generated by immunoSEQ multiplex PCR, the TCRdb table keeps only in-frame clones and is missing some. The data hold 650,000 to 800,000 clones, with 80% to 90% observed a single time. Material: peripheral blood. The receptors were sampled from a young woman with acute or convalescent COVID-19.

V gene TRBV30 combines with J gene TRBJ1-2; 9 positions match TRBD1. The CDR3 runs to 17 residues. V shed 1 base and J 2 bases; nucleotides not matched to a gene: 11. Germline V gene lookup returns CDR1 GTSNPN and CDR2 SVGIG (reference sequence). Here the CDR3 DNA reads TGTGCCTGGAGTGGGGGTACAGAGGACAGGGGAAACTATGGCTACACCTTC. It codes for CAWSGGTEDRGNYGYTF. The complete variable domain, with remaining parts taken from reference TRBV30 and TRBJ1-2, reads SQTIHQWPATLVQPVGSPLSLECTVEGTSNPNLYWYRQAAGRGLQLLFYSVGIGQISSEVPQNLSASRPQDRQFILSSKKLLLSDSGFYLCAWSGGTEDRGNYGYTFGSGTRLTVV.

CDR3 in amino acids: CASSQEGDRVGPAFF. The CDR3 DNA reads TGTGCCAGCAGCCAAGAGGGGGACAGAGTAGGACCAGCTTTCTTT. This rearrangement joins TRBV4-2 to TRBJ1-1; 7 nucleotides align to TRBD1. This CDR3 region has 15 residues. The germline V gene has CDR1 LGHNA and CDR2 YNFKEQ. The V gene end was trimmed by 0 bases and the J gene end by 10 bases; junction bases not matched to a gene: 11.

This clone came up a few times. The V gene is TRBV25-1, the J gene TRBJ1-3, with D possibly matching TRBD1 (5 bases). Trimming took off 4 bases at V and 0 bases at J, with 10 bases between the two ends. Germline assignment: CDR1 MGHDK and CDR2 SYGVNS. The CDR3 contains 15 residues. The CDR3 reads CASSAGGSSGNTIYF. Here the CDR3 DNA reads TGTGCCAGCAGTGCGGGGGGGAGCTCTGGAAACACCATATATTTT.

The chain carries TRBV27 and TRBJ2-3, with 14 nucleotides matching TRBD2. The CDR3 length is 16 residues. The germline V gene encodes CDR1 MNHEY and CDR2 SMNVEV (reference sequence). The V segment lost 3 bases and the J segment 4 bases; nucleotides outside the gene matches: 3. CDR3 sequence: CASSFRLAGGPDTQYF. CDR3 nucleotide sequence: TGTGCCAGCAGTTTCCGACTAGCGGGGGGGCCAGATACGCAGTATTTT.

This chain connects TRBV9 to TRBJ1-1, with a weak D call TRBD1 (5 bases). Trimming shortened V by 4 bases and J by 0 bases, and 10 bases separated the two germline ends. CDR3 length: 14 amino acids. Looked up from germline, CDR1 is SGDLS and CDR2 is YYNGEE. The CDR3 region is CASSQGTLNTEAFF. CDR3 nucleotides: TGTGCCAGCAGCCAGGGCACGCTGAACACTGAAGCTTTCTTT.

The rearrangement joins TRBV4-2 to TRBJ1-2; no clear D gene. V was shortened by 0 bases and J by 12 bases, with 14 bases between the two germline ends. This CDR3 is built from 13 residues. In germline, CDR1 is LGHNA, CDR2 YNFKEQ. CDR3 sequence reads: CASSQDRWRADTF. The CDR3 bases are TGTGCCAGCAGCCAAGATAGATGGCGGGCCGACACCTTC.

The chain combines TRBV30 with TRBJ1-1; no clear D. CDR1 and CDR2 (germline): GTSNPN, SVGIG (reference sequence). Trimming took 0 bases from V and 1 from J, leaving 6 bases between them. CDR3 length equals 13 residues. The DNA of the CDR3 is TGTGCCTGGAGTGTAACCAGGAACACTGAAGCTTTCTTT. As protein: CAWSVTRNTEAFF. Supplemented by reference TRBV30 and TRBJ1-1, the full variable domain reads SQTIHQWPATLVQPVGSPLSLECTVEGTSNPNLYWYRQAAGRGLQLLFYSVGIGQISSEVPQNLSASRPQDRQFILSSKKLLLSDSGFYLCAWSVTRNTEAFFGQGTRLTVV.

The V and J genes are TRBV9 and TRBJ2-5, with TRBD2 matching over 14 bases. CDR1 is SGDLS, CDR2 YYNGEE, per germline. V dropped 3 bases and J dropped 4; count of bases not matched to a gene: 5. CDR3 length equals 16 residues. The CDR3 DNA is TGTGCCAGCAGCGAAACCGGGACTAGCGGGGGAGAGACCCAGTACTTC. This gives the protein CASSETGTSGGETQYF. Based on the CDR3 plus reference TRBV9 and TRBJ2-5, the full variable domain is DSGVTQTPKHLITATGQRVTLRCSPRSGDLSVYWYQQSLDQGLQFLIQYYNGEERAKGNILERFSAQQFPDLHSELNLSSLELGDSALYFCASSETGTSGGETQYFGPGTRLLVL.

This chain connects TRBV7-9 to TRBJ2-1, with 12 bases matching TRBD1. CDR3 size: 17 residues. Germline V lookup: CDR1 SEHNR, CDR2 FQNEAQ (reference sequence). V gave up 0 bases and J gave up 9 bases; unmatched junction bases: 9. The CDR3 DNA sequence: TGTGCCAGCAGCTTAGCCCCGGGACAGGGGGCGCGTCTTGAGCAGTTCTTC. Translating it yields CASSLAPGQGARLEQFF.

The chain uses TRBV7-6 and TRBJ2-6; D is possibly TRBD2 (5 bases). Germline V gene data show CDR1 as SGHVS and CDR2 as FNYEAQ. Trimming cost V 1 base and J 0 bases, with 7 bases left between them. The CDR3 covers 16 residues. The CDR3: CASSLVGASGANVLTF. CDR3 in DNA: TGTGCCAGCAGCTTAGTGGGAGCCTCTGGGGCCAACGTCCTGACTTTC.

The chain has TRBV9 and TRBJ1-3; perhaps TRBD1 as D (5 bases). Per the germline V gene, CDR1 is SGDLS and CDR2 is YYNGEE. V was clipped by 2 bases and J by 4 bases, with 10 bases between them. CDR3 length equals 14 residues. CDR3 coding DNA: TGTGCCAGCAGCGTCCAGGGTATAGGAAACACCATATATTTT. The encoded protein is CASSVQGIGNTIYF. Supplemented by reference TRBV9 and TRBJ1-3, the full variable domain reads DSGVTQTPKHLITATGQRVTLRCSPRSGDLSVYWYQQSLDQGLQFLIQYYNGEERAKGNILERFSAQQFPDLHSELNLSSLELGDSALYFCASSVQGIGNTIYFGEGSWLTVV.

The CDR3 spells CASGKGAQGTDTQYF. The CDR3 region has the DNA TGTGCCAGCGGCAAGGGGGCGCAGGGCACAGATACGCAGTATTTT. V is TRBV27 and J is TRBJ2-3; 7 bases align to TRBD1. The CDR3 runs 15 residues. CDR1 MNHEY and CDR2 SMNVEV come from the germline V gene (reference sequence). The trim removed 8 bases at V and 1 base at J, leaving 9 bases unmatched.

The rearrangement joins TRBV6-6 to TRBJ1-3, with 7 bases matching TRBD1. V dropped 6 bases and J dropped 0; count of bases not matched to a gene: 5. CDR1 is MNHNY, CDR2 SVGAGI, per germline (reference sequence). This CDR3 region has 15 residues. The chain's CDR3 is CASRVTGPSGNTIYF. The CDR3 bases are TGTGCCAGCAGGGTGACAGGGCCCTCTGGAAACACCATATATTTT.

This clone was counted only a few times. The rearrangement links TRBV5-6 to TRBJ1-2; D is uncertain. Germline CDR1 and CDR2: SGHDT and YYEEEE. Trimming shortened V by 4 bases and J by 4 bases, and 11 bases separated the two germline ends. The CDR3 length is 13 residues. The CDR3 protein is CASSLPSLYGYTF. CDR3 bases: TGTGCCAGCAGCCTCCCAAGCCTCTATGGCTACACCTTC.

The rearrangement joins TRBV18 to TRBJ1-5; 8 bases line up with TRBD1. V lost 6 bases, J lost 6 bases, and 7 bases stayed unmatched. Germline CDR1 reads KGHSH; CDR2 reads LQKENI. The CDR3 consists of 14 residues. Here the CDR3 DNA reads TGTGCCAGCTCCCCTGACAGGGGCCCTCAGCCCCAGCATTTT. Translating it yields CASSPDRGPQPQHF.

V and J are TRBV6-5 and TRBJ1-1; the match to TRBD1 covers 8 bases. Germline V gene data show CDR1 as MNHEY and CDR2 as SVGAGI. The CDR3 consists of 13 residues. Trimming removed 7 bases from V and 5 bases from J; junction bases left unmatched: 6. The CDR3 region is CASNHRGGTEAFF. The CDR3 bases are TGTGCCAGCAACCACAGGGGGGGGACTGAAGCTTTCTTT.

This clone was detected only once. The V call is TRBV30, the J call TRBJ1-2, with TRBD1 matching 9 bases. V was pared by 3 bases and J by 0 bases, with 20 bases of the junction left unmatched. Germline values: CDR1 GTSNPN, CDR2 SVGIG (reference sequence). The CDR3 consists of 20 residues. CDR3 bases: TGTGCCTGGAGCGCCTTCCCGGGACAGGGACTATTTAACCCTAACTATGGCTACACCTTC. Its protein product is CAWSAFPGQGLFNPNYGYTF.

The gene calls are TRBV7-9 and TRBJ1-1; TRBD1 matches at 8 bases. There are 14 residues in the CDR3. CDR1 is SEHNR, CDR2 FQNEAQ, per germline (reference sequence). The V segment lost 4 bases and the J segment 3 bases; nucleotides outside the gene matches: 4. As DNA, the CDR3 is TGTGCCAGCAGCTCGACAGGGGTATACACTGAAGCTTTCTTT. It is translated as CASSSTGVYTEAFF.

This chain uses TRBV7-2 with TRBJ2-2; 8 bases fit TRBD1. This CDR3 contains 15 residues. After removal of 5 bases from V and 2 bases from J, the junction contained 4 bases not matched to a gene. Per germline, CDR1 SGHTA and CDR2 FQGNSA. The CDR3 nucleotides are TGTGCCAGCAGCACCAGGGGGCGAAACACCGGGGAGCTGTTTTTT. Protein sequence: CASSTRGRNTGELFF.

The chain combines TRBV25-1 with TRBJ2-7; 7 nucleotides agree with TRBD1. Trimming at V came to 6 bases and at J to 3 bases, leaving 8 bases not matched to a gene. Germline assignment: CDR1 MGHDK and CDR2 SYGVNS. The CDR3 covers 14 residues. The CDR3 DNA follows: TGTGCCAGCAGCCGGACAGGAGCCCGCTACGAGCAGTACTTC. Its protein is CASSRTGARYEQYF.

This chain joins TRBV5-1 and TRBJ1-2; 7 bases line up with TRBD1. This CDR3 is built from 15 residues. CDR1 and CDR2 (germline): SGHRS, YFSETQ. J gave up 4 bases and V 3 bases, and 9 bases lay outside the gene matches. The CDR3: CASSSDTGDIYGYTF. The CDR3 DNA reads as TGCGCCAGCAGCTCGGATACAGGGGACATCTATGGCTACACCTTC.

CDR3 sequence: CASSAVDTQYF. The DNA for the CDR3 is TGCGCCTCCTCGGCGGTAGATACGCAGTATTTT. This chain connects TRBV10-2 to TRBJ2-3; the D is unclear. V gave up 11 bases and J gave up 5 bases, with 11 bases separating them. Germline loops: CDR1 WSHSY, CDR2 SAAADI. The CDR3 contains 11 residues.

The rearrangement links TRBV7-2 to TRBJ2-7; D possibly corresponds to TRBD1 (5 bases). The germline V and J ends were trimmed by 5 bases and 2 bases, with 13 bases remaining between them. The CDR3 is made up of 14 amino acids. The germline V gene encodes CDR1 SGHTA and CDR2 FQGNSA. Here the CDR3 reads CASSGALGTYEQYF. The CDR3, as DNA: TGTGCCAGCAGCGGGGCCCTTGGAACCTACGAGCAGTACTTC. The full variable domain, completed using reference TRBV7-2 and TRBJ2-7, is GAGVSQSPSNKVTEKGKDVELRCDPISGHTALYWYRQSLGQGLEFLIYFQGNSAPDKSGLPSDRFSAERTGGSVSTLTIQRTQQEDSAVYLCASSGALGTYEQYFGPGTRLTVT.

The rearrangement joins TRBV5-6 to TRBJ2-2, with TRBD1 matching 8 bases. With 9 bases clipped from V and 1 base from J, the junction kept 2 bases outside the gene matches. The CDR3 consists of 13 residues. CDR1 SGHDT and CDR2 YYEEEE come from the germline V gene. The CDR3 spells CATGTGNTGELFF. The CDR3 DNA reads as TGTGCCACCGGGACAGGGAACACCGGGGAGCTGTTTTTT.

The chain is built from TRBV5-1 and TRBJ2-2; 11 positions agree with TRBD2. The J segment lost 0 bases and the V segment lost 4 bases, leaving 8 bases of the junction unmatched. The CDR3 spans 18 residues. Germline assignment: CDR1 SGHRS and CDR2 YFSETQ. The CDR3 DNA reads as TGCGCCAGCAGCGGTCCCCTAGCGGGGGGTACGAACACCGGGGAGCTGTTTTTT. Translating gives CASSGPLAGGTNTGELFF.